This TCR beta chain came from a study of CD8+ T cells in alopecia areata listed by TCRdb under 2018. About the investigation overall: Treated patients were enrolled in an open-label pilot trial of oral tofacitinib at 5 to 10 mg twice daily for moderate-to-severe alopecia areata. Patients stayed on tofacitinib for 6 to 18 months and then had 6 months of follow-up off drug so that delayed response and recurrence could be assessed. For the treated patients, the SALT score, which quantifies what percentage of scalp surface area is affected, served as the measure of disease severity. The study used high-throughput TCRbeta sequencing to examine T cell clonal expansion in alopecia areata, in both the C3H/HeJ mouse model and human patients. In humans, TCRbeta sequencing was performed on scalp tissue and on sorted CD4+ and CD8+ peripheral blood T cells from healthy controls and from patients with patchy or totalis/universalis alopecia areata. Patients on tofacitinib were biopsied at baseline and after 4 and 24 weeks of treatment, and several of the patients also had a later scalp biopsy. Scalp clonality was compared across normal scalp (n=4), patchy alopecia areata scalp (n=8), and alopecia totalis/universalis scalp (n=8). RNA came from the PAXgene miRNA kit for fixed scalp, the miRNeasy kit for PBMCs, and the RNeasy kit for mouse skin. immunoSEQ multiplex PCR using 35 Vbeta forward primers and 13 Jbeta reverse primers was used to amplify TCRbeta CDR3 regions.

General study outcomes and caveats: Compared with mice, TCR sequences shared between patients were less clear, possibly partly because of HLA diversity across the patient population. Lesional scalp, especially in alopecia totalis/universalis, showed higher clonality and more expanded CD8+ clones than normal scalp, suggesting antigenic drive. Scalp clonality and the number of expanded CD8+ clones among the top 100 scalp clones were significantly decreased by tofacitinib. Resident alphabeta T cells in normal human skin are also sequenced, complicating scalp TCR repertoire analysis, unlike mouse skin dominated by gammadelta T cells. Because the treated cohort was small and had just a single nonresponder, larger studies are needed to establish links between baseline CD8+ expansion and response. Many expanded lesional clones persisted in scalp and blood during tofacitinib treatment, which may partly explain relapse after stopping treatment.

The CDR3 contains 12 residues, cysteine and phenylalanine counted. Solely the CDR3 DNA is kept, with 36 bases framed from the first base. V gives up 4 bases and J gives up 0 bases, and the segment between their germline ends measures 4 bases. As encoded in the germline V gene (reference sequence), CDR1 is GTSNPN while CDR2 is SVGIG. Preparation of the library involved the immunoSEQ multiplex PCR assay. RNA was extracted from all samples and reverse transcribed into cDNA, which served as template for TCR sequencing. First-strand cDNA was synthesized using SuperScript III with a 2:1 mix of oligo-dT and random hexamers. Amplification bias was assessed with a synthetic immune receptor repertoire, and residual bias was removed computationally. The authors' pipeline ran thus. Raw reads were preprocessed to remove errors, and CDR3 was defined according to IMGT conventions as the region from the conserved cysteine to phenylalanine. Clonality was computed by normalizing Shannon entropy by log2 of the number of productive unique TCRs and subtracting the result from 1. CD4 or CD8 identity of scalp clones was inferred by cross-referencing scalp TCRbeta sequences with sorted blood CD4 and CD8 repertoires. Held by TCRdb, this immuneACCESS table contains in-frame sequences only and omits some clones. Under half of the omission traces to an unresolved V gene where checked; the cause of the rest is unknown. That table supplies the V and J calls and clone size; D and trimming were determined from the DNA. The table for this sample lists about 160,000 clones; 60% of them were counted only once. The biggest ten clones account for 14% of the sample.

This specimen's time point label, interpreted: 24 weeks on oral tofacitinib. The sample's treatment or condition, from its label and the paper: oral pan-JAK inhibitor, 5-10 mg twice daily. Lesional scalp punch biopsies and peripheral blood were obtained from alopecia areata patients. PBMCs were separated by density centrifugation and stained for CD3, CD4 and CD8, after which CD4+ and CD8+ T cells were sorted on a FACSAria. As regards this clone: Its antigen remains undetermined. No base quality values were provided; no much bigger clone lies one nucleotide off.

The source of this sequence is a human donor with alopecia areata. In this chain, TRBV30 is recombined with TRBJ2-1; the D gene is unclear. The sequencing here drew on CD4+ T cells sorted from blood, taken at week 24, from a patient treated with tofacitinib. The base sequence is TGTGCCTGGACTAGCTCCTACAATGAGCAGTTCTTC. This yields the protein CAWTSSYNEQFF. This CDR3, with the reference TRBV30 and TRBJ2-1 proteins standing in past its ends, gives the full variable domain SQTIHQWPATLVQPVGSPLSLECTVEGTSNPNLYWYRQAAGRGLQLLFYSVGIGQISSEVPQNLSASRPQDRQFILSSKKLLLSDSGFYLCAWTSSYNEQFFGPGTRLTVL.